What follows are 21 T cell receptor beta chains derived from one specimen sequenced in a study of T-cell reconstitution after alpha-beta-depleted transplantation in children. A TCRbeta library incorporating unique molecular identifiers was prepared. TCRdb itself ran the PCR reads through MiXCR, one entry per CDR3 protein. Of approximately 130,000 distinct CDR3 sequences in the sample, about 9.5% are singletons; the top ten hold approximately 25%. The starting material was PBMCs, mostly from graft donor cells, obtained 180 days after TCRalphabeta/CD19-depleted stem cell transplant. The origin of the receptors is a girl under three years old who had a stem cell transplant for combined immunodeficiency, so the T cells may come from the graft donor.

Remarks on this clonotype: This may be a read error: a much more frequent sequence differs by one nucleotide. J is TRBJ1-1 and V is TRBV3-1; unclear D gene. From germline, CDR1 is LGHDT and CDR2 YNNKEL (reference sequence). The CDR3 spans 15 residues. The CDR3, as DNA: TGTGCCAGCAGCAAAGAGGCCGATGGGGTCACTGAAGCTTTCTTT. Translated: CASSKEADGVTEAFF.

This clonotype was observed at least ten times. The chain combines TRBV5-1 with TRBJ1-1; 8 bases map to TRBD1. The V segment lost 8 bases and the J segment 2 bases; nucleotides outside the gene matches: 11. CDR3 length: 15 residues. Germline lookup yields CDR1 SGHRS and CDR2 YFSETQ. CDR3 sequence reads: CASVQGDHPNTEAFF. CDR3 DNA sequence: TGCGCCAGTGTACAGGGGGACCACCCAAACACTGAAGCTTTCTTT. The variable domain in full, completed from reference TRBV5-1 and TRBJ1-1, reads KAGVTQTPRYLIKTRGQQVTLSCSPISGHRSVSWYQQTPGQGLQFLFEYFSETQRNKGNFPGRFSGRQFSNSRSEMNVSTLELGDSALYLCASVQGDHPNTEAFFGQGTRLTVV.

Written as DNA, the CDR3 is TGTGCCAGCAGCTTTTCTAGCGGGGGCTACGAGCAGTACTTC. Amino acid sequence: CASSFSSGGYEQYF. This chain links TRBV7-2 with TRBJ2-7, with 10 bases matching TRBD2. The CDR3 totals 14 residues. With V trimmed by 3 bases and J by 3 bases, 2 bases remained unmatched. CDR1 SGHTA and CDR2 FQGNSA come from the germline V gene.

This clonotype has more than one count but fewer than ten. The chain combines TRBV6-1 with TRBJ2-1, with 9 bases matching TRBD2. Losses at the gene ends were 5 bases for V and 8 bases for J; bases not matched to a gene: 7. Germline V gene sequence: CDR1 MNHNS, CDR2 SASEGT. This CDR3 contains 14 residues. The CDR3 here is CASSRGRATDEQFF. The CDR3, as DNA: TGTGCCAGCAGTCGCGGGAGGGCCACCGATGAGCAGTTCTTC.

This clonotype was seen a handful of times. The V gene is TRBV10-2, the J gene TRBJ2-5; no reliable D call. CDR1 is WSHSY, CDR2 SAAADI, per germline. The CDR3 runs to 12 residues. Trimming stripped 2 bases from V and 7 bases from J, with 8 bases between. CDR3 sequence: CASSEALLTQYF. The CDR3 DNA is TGCGCCAGCAGTGAGGCTCTGCTGACCCAGTACTTC.

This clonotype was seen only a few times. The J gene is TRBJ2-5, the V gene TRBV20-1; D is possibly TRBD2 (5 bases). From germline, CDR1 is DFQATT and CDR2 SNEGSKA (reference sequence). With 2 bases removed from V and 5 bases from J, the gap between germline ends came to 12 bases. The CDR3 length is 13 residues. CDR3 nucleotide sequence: TGCAGTGCTAGATCTGGGAAGCGGGAGACCCAGTACTTC. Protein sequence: CSARSGKRETQYF.

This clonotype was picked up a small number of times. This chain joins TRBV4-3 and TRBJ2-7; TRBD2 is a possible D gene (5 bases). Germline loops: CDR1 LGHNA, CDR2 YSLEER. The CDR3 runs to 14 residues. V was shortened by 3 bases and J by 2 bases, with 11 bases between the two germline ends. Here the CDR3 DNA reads TGCGCCAGCAGCCAGAGCGGAGGAACCTACGAGCAGTACTTC. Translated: CASSQSGGTYEQYF.

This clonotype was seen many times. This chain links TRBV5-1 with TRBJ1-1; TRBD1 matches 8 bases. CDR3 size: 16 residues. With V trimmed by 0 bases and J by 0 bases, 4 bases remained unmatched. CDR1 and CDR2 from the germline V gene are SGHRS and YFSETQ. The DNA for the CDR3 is TGCGCCAGCAGCTTGGCGGGCAGGGGGCTGAACACTGAAGCTTTCTTT. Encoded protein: CASSLAGRGLNTEAFF.

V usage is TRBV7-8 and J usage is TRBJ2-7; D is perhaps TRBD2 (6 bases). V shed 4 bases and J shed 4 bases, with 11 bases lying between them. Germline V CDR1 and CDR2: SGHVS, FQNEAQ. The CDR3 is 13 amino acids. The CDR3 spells CASSSGLVYEQYF. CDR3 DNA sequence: TGTGCCAGCAGCTCGGGACTGGTTTACGAGCAGTACTTC.

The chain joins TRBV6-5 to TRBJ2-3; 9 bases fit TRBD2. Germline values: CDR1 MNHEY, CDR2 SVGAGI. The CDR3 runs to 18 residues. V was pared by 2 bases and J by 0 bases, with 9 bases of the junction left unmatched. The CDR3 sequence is CASSYRSGRRHSTDTQYF. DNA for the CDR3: TGTGCCAGCAGTTACAGAAGCGGGAGGCGACATAGCACAGATACGCAGTATTTT.

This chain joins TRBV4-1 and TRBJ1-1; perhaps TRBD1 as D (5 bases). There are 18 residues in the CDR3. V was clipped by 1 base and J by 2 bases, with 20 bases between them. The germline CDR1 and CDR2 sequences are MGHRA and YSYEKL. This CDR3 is CASSQANRRRGLNTEAFF. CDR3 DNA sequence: TGCGCCAGCAGCCAAGCTAACAGGCGGCGCGGTCTAAACACTGAAGCTTTCTTT.

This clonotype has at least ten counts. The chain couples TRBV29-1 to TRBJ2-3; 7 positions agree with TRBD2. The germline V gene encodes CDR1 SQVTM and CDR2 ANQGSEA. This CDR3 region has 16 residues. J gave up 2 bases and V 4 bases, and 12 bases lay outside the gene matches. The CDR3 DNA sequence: TGCAGCGTTGCGGGGCGGGAGAACCCCTTCACAGATACGCAGTATTTT. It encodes CSVAGRENPFTDTQYF.

The chain's CDR3 is CSARREGSGPQHF. The CDR3 coding sequence is TGCAGTGCTAGGAGAGAGGGCTCCGGGCCCCAGCATTTT. J is TRBJ1-5 and V is TRBV20-1; no clear D gene. V dropped 3 bases and J dropped 9 bases, with 15 bases sitting between them. CDR1 and CDR2 (germline): DFQATT, SNEGSKA (reference sequence). The CDR3 contains 13 residues.

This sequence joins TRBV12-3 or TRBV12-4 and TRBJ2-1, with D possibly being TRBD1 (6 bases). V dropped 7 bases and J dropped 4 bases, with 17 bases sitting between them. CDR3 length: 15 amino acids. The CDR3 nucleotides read TGTGCCAGCATTCCTTACAGGGCTCCTTACAATGAGCAGTTCTTC. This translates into CASIPYRAPYNEQFF.

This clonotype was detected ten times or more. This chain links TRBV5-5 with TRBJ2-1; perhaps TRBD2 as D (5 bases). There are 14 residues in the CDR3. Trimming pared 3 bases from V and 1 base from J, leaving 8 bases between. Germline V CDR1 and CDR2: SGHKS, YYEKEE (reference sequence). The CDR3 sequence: CASSSTGSYNEQFF. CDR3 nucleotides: TGTGCCAGCAGCTCCACGGGATCCTACAATGAGCAGTTCTTC.

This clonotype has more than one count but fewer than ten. In DNA form, the CDR3 reads TGTGCCAGCAGGGTGGGACTAGCCGGTGAGACCCAGTACTTC. It encodes CASRVGLAGETQYF. The chain recombines TRBV7-8 with TRBJ2-5; TRBD2 agrees at 9 bases. This CDR3 has 14 amino acids. Germline V gives CDR1 SGHVS, CDR2 FQNEAQ. The V and J ends lost 6 bases and 5 bases, in that order; junction bases with no gene match: 7.

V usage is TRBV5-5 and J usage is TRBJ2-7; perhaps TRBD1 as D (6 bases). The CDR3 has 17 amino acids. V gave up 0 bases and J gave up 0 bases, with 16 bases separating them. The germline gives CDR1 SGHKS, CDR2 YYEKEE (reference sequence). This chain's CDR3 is CASSLDIRGHTSYEQYF. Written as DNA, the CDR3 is TGTGCCAGCAGCTTGGATATCAGGGGACACACCTCCTACGAGCAGTACTTC.

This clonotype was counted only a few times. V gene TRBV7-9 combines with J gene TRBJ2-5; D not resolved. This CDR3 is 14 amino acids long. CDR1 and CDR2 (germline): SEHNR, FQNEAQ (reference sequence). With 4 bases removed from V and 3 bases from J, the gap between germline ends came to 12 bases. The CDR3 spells CASSYPDGEETQYF. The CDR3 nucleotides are TGTGCCAGCAGCTACCCGGACGGCGAAGAGACCCAGTACTTC.

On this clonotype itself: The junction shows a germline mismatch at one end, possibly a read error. The CDR3 sequence is CTSSFRYQGQGASDTQYF. The CDR3 nucleotides are TGTACCAGCAGTTTCCGATATCAGGGACAGGGGGCTTCAGATACGCAGTATTTT. V is TRBV12-3 or TRBV12-4 and J is TRBJ2-3, with 12 positions matching TRBD1. The CDR3 contains 18 residues.

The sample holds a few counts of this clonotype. CDR3 region: CAISDASIGELFF. Here the CDR3 DNA reads TGTGCCATCAGTGATGCTAGCATCGGGGAGCTGTTTTTT. The rearrangement joins TRBV10-3 to TRBJ2-2; weak D call: TRBD2 (5 bases). The CDR3 runs to 13 residues. Germline V gene lookup returns CDR1 ENHRY and CDR2 SYGVKD. V dropped 3 bases and J dropped 7 bases, with 9 bases sitting between them.

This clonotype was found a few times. DNA of the CDR3: TGCAGTGCTAGGGCGGGGGGTAACTCCTACGAGCAGTACTTC. The encoded protein is CSARAGGNSYEQYF. The chain is built from TRBV20-1 and TRBJ2-7, with 8 positions matching TRBD2. V shed 3 bases, J shed 0 bases, and the junction held 4 bases outside the gene matches. The CDR3 sequence is 14 residues long. Germline-derived CDR1 and CDR2 are DFQATT and SNEGSKA (reference sequence).